The 3 T cell receptor beta chains listed next were all sequenced from one sample in a study of T cells in Graves' hyperthyroidism and ophthalmopathy. Amplified TCR beta CDR3 regions derived from RNA transcripts. HTBI primers were used for first-round RT-PCR of the TCR CDR3. TCRdb re-called the multiplex PCR reads with MiXCR, one entry per CDR3 protein. Among approximately 350,000 distinct CDR3 sequences listed, roughly 15% were seen once. The sequenced sample was blood. The receptors here all came from a woman aged 55-69 years with Graves' ophthalmopathy.

This clonotype was observed at least ten times. The J gene is TRBJ2-2, the V gene TRBV30, with a tentative D call TRBD2 (5 bases). CDR1 and CDR2 (germline): GTSNPN, SVGIG (reference sequence). CDR3 size: 13 residues. V lost 5 bases and J lost 6, with 13 bases in between. CDR3 residues: CAWRRVLAGELFF. For the CDR3, the DNA is TGTGCCTGGCGGCGGGTTTTGGCCGGGGAGCTGTTTTTT.

The rearrangement uses TRBV19 and TRBJ1-5; maybe TRBD1 (6 bases). Germline lookup yields CDR1 LNHDA and CDR2 SQIVND (reference sequence). The V end lost 5 bases, the J end lost 5 bases, and 13 bases lay between the germline ends. The CDR3 is 14 amino acids. The CDR3 spells CASSVRDTDQPQHF. The CDR3 nucleotides read TGTGCCAGTAGTGTCCGGGACACCGATCAGCCCCAGCATTTT.

A single count supports this clonotype. The chain recombines TRBV19 with TRBJ2-7, with 9 bases matching TRBD2. This CDR3 is 14 amino acids long. The germline V gene encodes CDR1 LNHDA and CDR2 SQIVND (reference sequence). V was clipped by 3 bases and J by 2 bases; unmatched bases: 2. CDR3 nucleotides: TGTGCCAGTAGTATTAGCGGGAGTGCCTACGAGCAGTACTTC. Protein sequence: CASSISGSAYEQYF. The whole variable domain, filled in from reference TRBV19 and TRBJ2-7, reads DGGITQSPKYLFRKEGQNVTLSCEQNLNHDAMYWYRQDPGQGLRLIYYSQIVNDFQKGDIAEGYSVSREKKESFPLTVTSAQKNPTAFYLCASSISGSAYEQYFGPGTRLTVT.